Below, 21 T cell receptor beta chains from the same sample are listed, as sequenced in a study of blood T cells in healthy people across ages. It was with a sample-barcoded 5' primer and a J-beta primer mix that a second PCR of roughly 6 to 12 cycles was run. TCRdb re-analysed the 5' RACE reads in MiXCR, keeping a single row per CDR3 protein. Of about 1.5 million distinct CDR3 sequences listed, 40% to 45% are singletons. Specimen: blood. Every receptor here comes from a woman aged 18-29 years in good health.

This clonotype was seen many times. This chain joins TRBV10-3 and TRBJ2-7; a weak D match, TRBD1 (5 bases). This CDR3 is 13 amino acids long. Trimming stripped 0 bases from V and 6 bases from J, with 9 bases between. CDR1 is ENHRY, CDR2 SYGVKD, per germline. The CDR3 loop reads CAISESQGGEQYF. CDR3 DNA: TGTGCCATCAGTGAGTCCCAGGGCGGCGAGCAGTACTTC.

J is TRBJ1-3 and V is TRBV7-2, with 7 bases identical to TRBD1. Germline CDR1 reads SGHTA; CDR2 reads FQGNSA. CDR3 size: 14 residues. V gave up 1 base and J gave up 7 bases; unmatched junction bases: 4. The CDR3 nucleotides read TGTGCCAGCAGCTTAGTCAGGGGGAGGAACACCATATATTTT. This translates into CASSLVRGRNTIYF.

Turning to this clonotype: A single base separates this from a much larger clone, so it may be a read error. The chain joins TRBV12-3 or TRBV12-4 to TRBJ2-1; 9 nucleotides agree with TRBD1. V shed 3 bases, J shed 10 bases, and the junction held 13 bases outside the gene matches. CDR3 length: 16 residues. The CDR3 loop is CASSFPGTGIVNEQFF. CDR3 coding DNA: TGTGCCAGCAGTTTCCCCGGGACAGGGATCGTCAACGAGCAGTTCTTC.

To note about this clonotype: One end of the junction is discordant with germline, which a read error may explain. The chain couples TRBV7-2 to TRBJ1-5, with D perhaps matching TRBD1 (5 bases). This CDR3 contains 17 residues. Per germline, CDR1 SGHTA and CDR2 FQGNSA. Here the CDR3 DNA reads TGTGCCAGCAGCTTAGCTTTTGACAGCAATAGCAATCGGCCCCAGCATTTT. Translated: CASSLAFDSNSNRPQHF.

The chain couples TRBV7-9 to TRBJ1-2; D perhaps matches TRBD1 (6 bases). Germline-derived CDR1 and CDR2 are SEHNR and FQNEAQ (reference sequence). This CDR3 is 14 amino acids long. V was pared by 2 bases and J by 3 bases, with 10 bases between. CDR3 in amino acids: CASSLRYRDYGYTF. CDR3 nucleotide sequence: TGTGCCAGCAGCTTAAGGTACAGGGACTATGGCTACACCTTC.

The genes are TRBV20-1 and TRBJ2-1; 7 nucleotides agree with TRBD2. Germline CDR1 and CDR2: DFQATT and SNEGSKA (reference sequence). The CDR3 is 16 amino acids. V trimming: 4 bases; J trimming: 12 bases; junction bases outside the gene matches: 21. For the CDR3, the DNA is TGCAGTGCTAAGTTGGACTATATGACTAGCCGCGGGGCGCAGTTCTTC. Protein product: CSAKLDYMTSRGAQFF.

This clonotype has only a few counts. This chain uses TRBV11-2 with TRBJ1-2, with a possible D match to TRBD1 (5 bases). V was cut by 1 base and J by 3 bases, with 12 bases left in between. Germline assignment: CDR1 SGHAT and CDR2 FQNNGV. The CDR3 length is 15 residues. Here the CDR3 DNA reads TGTGCCAGCAGCTTAGGTCCGGTGGGGGACTATGGCTACACCTTC. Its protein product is CASSLGPVGDYGYTF.

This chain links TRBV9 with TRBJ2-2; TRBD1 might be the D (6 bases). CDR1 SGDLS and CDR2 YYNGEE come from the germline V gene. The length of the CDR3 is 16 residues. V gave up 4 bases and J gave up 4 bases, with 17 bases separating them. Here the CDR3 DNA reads TGTGCCAGCAGCCCCCAGACAGGTTGGGGCACCGGGGAGCTGTTTTTT. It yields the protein CASSPQTGWGTGELFF.

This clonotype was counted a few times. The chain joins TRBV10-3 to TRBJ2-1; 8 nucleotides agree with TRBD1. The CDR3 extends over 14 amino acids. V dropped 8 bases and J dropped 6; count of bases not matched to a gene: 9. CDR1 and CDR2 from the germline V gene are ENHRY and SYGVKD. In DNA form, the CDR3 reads TGTGCCATCGCTCAGGGGGCATGGTCCAATGAGCAGTTCTTC. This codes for CAIAQGAWSNEQFF.

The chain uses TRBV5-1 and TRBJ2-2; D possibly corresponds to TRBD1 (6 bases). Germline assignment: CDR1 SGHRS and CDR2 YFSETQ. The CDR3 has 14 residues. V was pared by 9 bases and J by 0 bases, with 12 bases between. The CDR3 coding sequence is TGCGCCACTCACAGGGACACGAACACCGGGGAGCTGTTTTTT. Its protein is CATHRDTNTGELFF. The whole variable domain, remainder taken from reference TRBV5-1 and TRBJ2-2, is KAGVTQTPRYLIKTRGQQVTLSCSPISGHRSVSWYQQTPGQGLQFLFEYFSETQRNKGNFPGRFSGRQFSNSRSEMNVSTLELGDSALYLCATHRDTNTGELFFGEGSRLTVL.

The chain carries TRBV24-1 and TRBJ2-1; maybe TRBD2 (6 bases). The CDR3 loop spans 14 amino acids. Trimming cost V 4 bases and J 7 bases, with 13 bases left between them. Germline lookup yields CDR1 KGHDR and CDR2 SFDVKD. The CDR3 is CATSDPLLANEQFF. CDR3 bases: TGTGCCACCAGTGACCCTCTTCTAGCGAATGAGCAGTTCTTC.

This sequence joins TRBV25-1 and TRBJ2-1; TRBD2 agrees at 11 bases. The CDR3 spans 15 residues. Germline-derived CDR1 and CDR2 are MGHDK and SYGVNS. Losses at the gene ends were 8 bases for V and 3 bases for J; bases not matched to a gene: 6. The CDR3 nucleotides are TGTGCCAGCCAGTTCGGGACTAGCGGCTACAATGAGCAGTTCTTC. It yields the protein CASQFGTSGYNEQFF.

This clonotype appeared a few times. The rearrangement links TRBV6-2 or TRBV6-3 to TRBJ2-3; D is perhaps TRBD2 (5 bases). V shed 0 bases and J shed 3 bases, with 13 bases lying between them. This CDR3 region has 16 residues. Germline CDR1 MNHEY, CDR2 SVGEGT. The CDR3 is CASSYSSSFLTDTQYF. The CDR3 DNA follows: TGTGCCAGCAGTTACTCCTCTAGCTTTCTTACAGATACGCAGTATTTT.

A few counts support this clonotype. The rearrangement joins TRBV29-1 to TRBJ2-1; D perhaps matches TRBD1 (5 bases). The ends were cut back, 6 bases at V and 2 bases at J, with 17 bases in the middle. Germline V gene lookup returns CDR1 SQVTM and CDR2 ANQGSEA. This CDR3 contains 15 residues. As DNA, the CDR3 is TGCAGCGTACCCCGGCAGGGAACCCCCTACAATGAGCAGTTCTTC. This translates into CSVPRQGTPYNEQFF.

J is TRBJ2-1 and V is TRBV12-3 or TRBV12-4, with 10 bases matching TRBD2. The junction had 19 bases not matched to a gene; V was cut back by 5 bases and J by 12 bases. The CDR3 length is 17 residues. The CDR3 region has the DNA TGTGCCAGCAGTCCGTTTTGGACTAGCGGCAACAATGAGCGGCAGTTCTTC. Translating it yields CASSPFWTSGNNERQFF.

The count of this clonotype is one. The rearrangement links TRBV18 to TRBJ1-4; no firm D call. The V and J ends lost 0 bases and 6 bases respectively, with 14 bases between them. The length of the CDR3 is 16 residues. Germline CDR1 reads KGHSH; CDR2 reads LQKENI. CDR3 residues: CASSPPSDFLHEKLFF. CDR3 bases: TGTGCCAGCTCACCACCATCGGATTTCCTTCATGAAAAACTGTTTTTT.

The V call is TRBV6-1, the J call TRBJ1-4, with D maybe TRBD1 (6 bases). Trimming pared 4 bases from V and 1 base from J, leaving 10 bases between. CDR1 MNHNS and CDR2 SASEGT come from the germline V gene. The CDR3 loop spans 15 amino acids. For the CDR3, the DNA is TGTGCCAGCAGTGGCCCGGGACAAACTAATGAAAAACTGTTTTTT. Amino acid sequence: CASSGPGQTNEKLFF.

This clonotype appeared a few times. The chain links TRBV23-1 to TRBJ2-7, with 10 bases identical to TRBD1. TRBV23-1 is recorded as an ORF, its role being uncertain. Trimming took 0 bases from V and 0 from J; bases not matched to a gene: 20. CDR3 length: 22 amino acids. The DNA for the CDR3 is TGCGCCAGCAGTCAATCCTCGGACAGGGGGAATCATAACCCAATTTACTCCTACGAGCAGTACTTC. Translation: CASSQSSDRGNHNPIYSYEQYF.

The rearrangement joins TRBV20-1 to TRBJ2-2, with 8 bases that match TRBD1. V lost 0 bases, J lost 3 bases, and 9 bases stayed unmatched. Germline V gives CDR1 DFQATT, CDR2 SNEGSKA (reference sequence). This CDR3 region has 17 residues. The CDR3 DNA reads TGCAGTGCTAGAGATCGCCGGCAGGGGGCTTACACCGGGGAGCTGTTTTTT. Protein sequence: CSARDRRQGAYTGELFF.

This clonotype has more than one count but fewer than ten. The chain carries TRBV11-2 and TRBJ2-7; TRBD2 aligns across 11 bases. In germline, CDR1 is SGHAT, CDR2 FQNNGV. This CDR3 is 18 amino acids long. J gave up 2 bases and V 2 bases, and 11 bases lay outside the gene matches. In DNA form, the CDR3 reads TGTGCCAGCAGCTTAAACCCCCGACTAGCGGGGAACCCCTACGAGCAGTACTTC. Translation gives CASSLNPRLAGNPYEQYF.

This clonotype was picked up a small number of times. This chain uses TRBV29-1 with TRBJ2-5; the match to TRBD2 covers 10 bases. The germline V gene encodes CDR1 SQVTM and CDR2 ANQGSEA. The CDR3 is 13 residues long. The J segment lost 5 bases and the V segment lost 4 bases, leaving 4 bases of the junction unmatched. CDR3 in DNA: TGCAGCGTTGCGGGACTAGCGATGGAGACCCAGTACTTC. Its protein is CSVAGLAMETQYF.